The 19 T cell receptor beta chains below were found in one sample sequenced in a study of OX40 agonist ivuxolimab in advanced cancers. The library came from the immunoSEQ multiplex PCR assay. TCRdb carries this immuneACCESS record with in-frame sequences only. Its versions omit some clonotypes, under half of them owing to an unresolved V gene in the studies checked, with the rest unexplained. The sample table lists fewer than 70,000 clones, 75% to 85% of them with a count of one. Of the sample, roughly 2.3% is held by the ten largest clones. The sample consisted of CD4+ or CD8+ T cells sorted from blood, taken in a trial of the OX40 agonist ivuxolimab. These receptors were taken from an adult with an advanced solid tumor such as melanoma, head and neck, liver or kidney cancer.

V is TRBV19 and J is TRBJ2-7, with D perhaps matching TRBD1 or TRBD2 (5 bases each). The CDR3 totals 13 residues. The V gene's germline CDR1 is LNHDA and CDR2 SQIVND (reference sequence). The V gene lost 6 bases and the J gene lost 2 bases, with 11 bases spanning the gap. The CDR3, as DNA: TGTGCCAGTAGGGGGACGGCTGCCTACGAGCAGTACTTC. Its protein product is CASRGTAAYEQYF.

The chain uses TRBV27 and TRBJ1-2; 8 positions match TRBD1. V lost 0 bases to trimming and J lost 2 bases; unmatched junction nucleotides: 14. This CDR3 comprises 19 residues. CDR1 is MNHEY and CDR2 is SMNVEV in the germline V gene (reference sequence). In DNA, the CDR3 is TGTGCCAGCAGTTTATCTTACCGGACAGGGCCTTTACTCAACTATGGCTACACCTTC. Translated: CASSLSYRTGPLLNYGYTF.

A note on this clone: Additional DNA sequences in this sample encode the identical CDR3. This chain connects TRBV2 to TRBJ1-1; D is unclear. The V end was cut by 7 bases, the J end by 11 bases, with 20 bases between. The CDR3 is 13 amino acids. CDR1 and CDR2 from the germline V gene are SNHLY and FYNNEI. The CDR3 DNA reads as TGTGCCAGCAACCCGGACCAGGTCGGGAGGGCTTTCTTT. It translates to CASNPDQVGRAFF.

CDR3 DNA: TGTGCCAGCAGCTCAACTCAGGTGTGGGGAAGGAACACTGAAGCTTTCTTT. It is translated as CASSSTQVWGRNTEAFF. This chain links TRBV5-6 with TRBJ1-1; D unresolved. Germline CDR1 is SGHDT and CDR2 is YYEEEE. The CDR3 has 17 residues. Trimming took 3 bases from V and 1 from J, leaving 19 bases between them.

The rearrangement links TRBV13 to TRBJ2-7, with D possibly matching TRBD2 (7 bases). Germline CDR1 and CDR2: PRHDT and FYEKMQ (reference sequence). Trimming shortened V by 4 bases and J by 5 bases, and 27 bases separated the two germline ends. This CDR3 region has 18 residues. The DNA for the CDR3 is TGTGCCAGCAGCTCCCTAGTAGCCCGGGGGCGGGGGAGGAACGAGCAGTACTTC. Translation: CASSSLVARGRGRNEQYF. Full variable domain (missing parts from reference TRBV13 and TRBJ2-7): AAGVIQSPRHLIKEKRETATLKCYPIPRHDTVYWYQQGPGQDPQFLISFYEKMQSDKGSIPDRFSAQQFSDYHSELNMSSLELGDSALYFCASSSLVARGRGRNEQYFGPGTRLTVT.

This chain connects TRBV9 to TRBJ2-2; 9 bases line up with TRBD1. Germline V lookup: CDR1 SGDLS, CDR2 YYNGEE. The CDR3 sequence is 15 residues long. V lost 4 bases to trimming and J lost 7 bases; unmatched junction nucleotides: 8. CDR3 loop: CASSQAGTGHGELFF. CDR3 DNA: TGTGCCAGCAGCCAGGCGGGGACAGGGCACGGGGAGCTGTTTTTT.

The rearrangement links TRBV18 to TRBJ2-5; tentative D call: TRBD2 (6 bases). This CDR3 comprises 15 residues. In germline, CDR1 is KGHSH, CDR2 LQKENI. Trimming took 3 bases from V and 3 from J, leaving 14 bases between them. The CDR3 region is CASSPTLGGKETQYF. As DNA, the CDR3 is TGTGCCAGCTCACCGACTCTAGGAGGGAAAGAGACCCAGTACTTC.

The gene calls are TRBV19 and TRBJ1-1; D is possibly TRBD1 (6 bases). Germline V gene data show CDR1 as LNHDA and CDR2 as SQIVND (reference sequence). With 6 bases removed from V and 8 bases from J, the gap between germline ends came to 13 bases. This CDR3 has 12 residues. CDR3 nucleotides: TGTGCCAGTAGGATACAGGGTTTAGAAGCTTTCTTT. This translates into CASRIQGLEAFF. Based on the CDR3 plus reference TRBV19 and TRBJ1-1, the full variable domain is DGGITQSPKYLFRKEGQNVTLSCEQNLNHDAMYWYRQDPGQGLRLIYYSQIVNDFQKGDIAEGYSVSREKKESFPLTVTSAQKNPTAFYLCASRIQGLEAFFGQGTRLTVV.

The CDR3 sequence: CSGLILTEAFF. The CDR3 DNA is TGCAGCGGCCTCATACTAACTGAAGCTTTCTTT. The genes are TRBV29-1 and TRBJ1-1, with unresolved D. The CDR3 totals 11 residues. Germline loops: CDR1 SQVTM, CDR2 ANQGSEA. V lost 7 bases, J lost 5 bases, and 11 bases lay in between.

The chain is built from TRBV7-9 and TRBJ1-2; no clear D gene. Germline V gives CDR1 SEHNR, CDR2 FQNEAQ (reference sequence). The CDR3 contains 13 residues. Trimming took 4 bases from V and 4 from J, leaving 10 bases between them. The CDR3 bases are TGTGCCAGCAGCTCGAGCGACATCTATGGCTACACCTTC. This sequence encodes CASSSSDIYGYTF.

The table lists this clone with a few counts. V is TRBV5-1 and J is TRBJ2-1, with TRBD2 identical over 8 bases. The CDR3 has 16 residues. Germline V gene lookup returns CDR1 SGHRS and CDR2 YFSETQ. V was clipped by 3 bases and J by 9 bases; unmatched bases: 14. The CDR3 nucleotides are TGCGCCAGCAGCTGGGAATCGGGGGGGCCGAGGGGTGAGCAGTTCTTC. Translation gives CASSWESGGPRGEQFF.

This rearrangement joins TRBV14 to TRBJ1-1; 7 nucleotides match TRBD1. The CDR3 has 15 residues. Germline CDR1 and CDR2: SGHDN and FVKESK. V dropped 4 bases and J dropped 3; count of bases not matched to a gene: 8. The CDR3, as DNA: TGTGCCAGCAGCCTCCTAGGGACAGCGCACACTGAAGCTTTCTTT. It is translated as CASSLLGTAHTEAFF. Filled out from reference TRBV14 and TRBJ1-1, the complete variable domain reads EAGVTQFPSHSVIEKGQTVTLRCDPISGHDNLYWYRRVMGKEIKFLLHFVKESKQDESGMPNNRFLAERTGGTYSTLKVQPAELEDSGVYFCASSLLGTAHTEAFFGQGTRLTVV.

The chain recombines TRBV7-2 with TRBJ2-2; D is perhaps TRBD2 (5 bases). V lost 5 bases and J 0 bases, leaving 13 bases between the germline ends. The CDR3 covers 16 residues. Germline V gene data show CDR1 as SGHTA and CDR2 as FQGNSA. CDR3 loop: CASSVLGRPNTGELFF. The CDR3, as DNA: TGTGCCAGCAGCGTACTAGGCAGGCCGAACACCGGGGAGCTGTTTTTT.

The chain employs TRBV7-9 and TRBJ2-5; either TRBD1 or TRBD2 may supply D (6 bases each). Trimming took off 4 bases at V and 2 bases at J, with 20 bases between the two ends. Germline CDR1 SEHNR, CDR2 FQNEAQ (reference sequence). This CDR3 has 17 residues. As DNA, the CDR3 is TGTGCCAGCAGCTCCGTCATATTTCGAGGGGGGCAAGAGACCCAGTACTTC. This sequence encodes CASSSVIFRGGQETQYF.

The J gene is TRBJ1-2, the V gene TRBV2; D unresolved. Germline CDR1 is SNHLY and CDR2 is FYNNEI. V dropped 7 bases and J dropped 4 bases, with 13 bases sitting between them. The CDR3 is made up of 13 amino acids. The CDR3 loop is CASTPGGGYGYTF. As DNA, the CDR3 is TGTGCCAGCACTCCCGGAGGCGGCTATGGCTACACCTTC. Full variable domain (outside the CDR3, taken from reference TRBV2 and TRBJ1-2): EPEVTQTPSHQVTQMGQEVILRCVPISNHLYFYWYRQILGQKVEFLVSFYNNEISEKSEIFDDQFSVERPDGSNFTLKIRSTKLEDSAMYFCASTPGGGYGYTFGSGTRLTVV.

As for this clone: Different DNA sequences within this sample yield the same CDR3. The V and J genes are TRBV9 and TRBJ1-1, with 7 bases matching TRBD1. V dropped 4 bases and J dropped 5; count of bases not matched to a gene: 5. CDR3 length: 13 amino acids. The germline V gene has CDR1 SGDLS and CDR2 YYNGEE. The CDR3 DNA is TGTGCCAGCAGCCCAGGGGGGCGGACTGAAGCTTTCTTT. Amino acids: CASSPGGRTEAFF.

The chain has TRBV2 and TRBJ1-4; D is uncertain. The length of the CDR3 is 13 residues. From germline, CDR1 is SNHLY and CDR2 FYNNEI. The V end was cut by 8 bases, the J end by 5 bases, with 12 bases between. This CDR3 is CASGRDGNEKLFF. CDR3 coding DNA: TGTGCCAGCGGAAGAGACGGGAATGAAAAACTGTTTTTT.

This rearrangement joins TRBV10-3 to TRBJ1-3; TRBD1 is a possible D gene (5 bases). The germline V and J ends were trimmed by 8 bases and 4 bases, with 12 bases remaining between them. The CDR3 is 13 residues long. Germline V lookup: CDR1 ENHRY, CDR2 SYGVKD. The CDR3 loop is CAIQGTGGNTIYF. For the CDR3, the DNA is TGTGCCATCCAGGGTACGGGAGGAAACACCATATATTTT.

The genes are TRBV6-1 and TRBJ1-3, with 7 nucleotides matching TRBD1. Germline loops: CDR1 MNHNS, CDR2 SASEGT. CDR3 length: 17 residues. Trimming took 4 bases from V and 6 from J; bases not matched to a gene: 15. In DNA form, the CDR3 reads TGTGCCAGCAGTGTTAACAGGGGTGGCCTTGTTGAAAACACCATATATTTT. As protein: CASSVNRGGLVENTIYF.